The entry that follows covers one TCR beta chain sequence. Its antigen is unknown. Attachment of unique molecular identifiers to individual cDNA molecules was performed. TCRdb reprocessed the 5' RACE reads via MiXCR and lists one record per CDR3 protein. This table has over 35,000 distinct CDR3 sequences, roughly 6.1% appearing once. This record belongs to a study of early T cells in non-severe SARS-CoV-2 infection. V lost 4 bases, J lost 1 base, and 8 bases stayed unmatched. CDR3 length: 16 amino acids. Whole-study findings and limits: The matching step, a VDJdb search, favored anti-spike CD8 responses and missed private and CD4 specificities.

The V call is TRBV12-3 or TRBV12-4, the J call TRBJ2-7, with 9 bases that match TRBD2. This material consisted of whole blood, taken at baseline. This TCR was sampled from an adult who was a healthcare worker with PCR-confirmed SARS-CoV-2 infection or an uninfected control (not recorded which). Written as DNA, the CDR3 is TGTGCCAGCAGTTCCCAAGCGGGGGGAGGTTCCTACGAGCAGTACTTC. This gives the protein CASSSQAGGGSYEQYF.